This T cell receptor beta chain was profiled in a study of blood T cell repertoires in COVID-19. This clone was seen only a few times. Under the authors' procedure: Amplification with reference gene primers provided the estimates of nucleated cell counts. Here immunoSEQ multiplex PCR was the method, and the copy in TCRdb shows in-frame clones only, minus some. The DNA gave D and trimming, while V, J and clone size come from that table. The sample carries 150,000 to 200,000 clones, about 91% recorded once. The CDR3 covers 14 residues. V shed 1 base and J shed 0 bases, with 4 bases lying between them. CDR1 is SEHNR, CDR2 FQNEAQ, per germline (reference sequence).

Sequencing was performed on PBMCs or T cells enriched from blood (not recorded which). This chain uses TRBV7-9 with TRBJ2-1; D not certain. This clonotype was sampled from a woman aged 18-29 years who had recovered from COVID-19. CDR3 region: CASSLGSSYNEQFF. The DNA of the CDR3 is TGTGCCAGCAGCTTAGGGAGCTCCTACAATGAGCAGTTCTTC.